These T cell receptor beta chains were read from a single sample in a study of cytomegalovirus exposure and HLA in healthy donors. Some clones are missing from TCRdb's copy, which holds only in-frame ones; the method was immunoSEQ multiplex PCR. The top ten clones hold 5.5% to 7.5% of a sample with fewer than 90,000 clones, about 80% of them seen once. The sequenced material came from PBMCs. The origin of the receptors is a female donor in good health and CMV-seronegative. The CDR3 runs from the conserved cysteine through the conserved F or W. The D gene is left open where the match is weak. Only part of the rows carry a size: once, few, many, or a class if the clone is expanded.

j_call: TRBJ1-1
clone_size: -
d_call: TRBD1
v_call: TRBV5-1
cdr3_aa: CASSRTQGSWNTEAFF
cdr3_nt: TGCGCCAGCAGCAGAACACAGGGGAGTTGGAACACTGAAGCTTTCTTT

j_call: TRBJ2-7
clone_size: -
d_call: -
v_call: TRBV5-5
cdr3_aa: CASSLAGGRGEQYF
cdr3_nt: TGTGCCAGCAGCCTGGCCGGGGGGCGCGGGGAGCAGTACTTC

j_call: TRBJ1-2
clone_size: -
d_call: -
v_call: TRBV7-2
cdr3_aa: CASSLAGGNGYTF
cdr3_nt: TGTGCCAGCAGCTTAGCGGGCGGGAACGGCTACACCTTC

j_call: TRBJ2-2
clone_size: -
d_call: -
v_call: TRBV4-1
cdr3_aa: CASSQDPSGTPGELFF
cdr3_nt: TGCGCCAGCAGCCAAGACCCCAGCGGGACACCCGGGGAGCTGTTTTTT

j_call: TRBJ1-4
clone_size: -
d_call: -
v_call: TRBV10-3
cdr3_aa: CAISIQANEKLFF
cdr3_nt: TGTGCCATCAGTATCCAGGCCAATGAAAAACTGTTTTTT

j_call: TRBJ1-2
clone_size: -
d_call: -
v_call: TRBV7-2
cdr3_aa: CASSLGLTTTPYGYTF
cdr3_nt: TGTGCCAGCAGCTTAGGGTTGACAACCACCCCCTATGGCTACACCTTC

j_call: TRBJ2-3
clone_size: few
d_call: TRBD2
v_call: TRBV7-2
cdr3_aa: CASSREGGWDTQYF
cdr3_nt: TGTGCCAGCAGCCGGGAGGGGGGATGGGATACGCAGTATTTT

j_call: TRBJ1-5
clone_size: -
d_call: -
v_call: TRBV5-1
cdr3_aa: CASSPGGNSNQPQHF
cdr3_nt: TGCGCCAGCAGCCCCGGGGGTAATAGCAATCAGCCCCAGCATTTT

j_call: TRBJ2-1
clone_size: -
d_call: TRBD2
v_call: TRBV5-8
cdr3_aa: CASSSEGTSGGAYNEQFF
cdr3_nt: TGTGCCAGCAGCTCGGAAGGGACTAGCGGGGGGGCTTACAATGAGCAGTTCTTC

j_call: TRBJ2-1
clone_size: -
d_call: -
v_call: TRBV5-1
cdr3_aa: CASSTIYNEQFF
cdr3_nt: TGCGCCAGCAGCACTATTTACAATGAGCAGTTCTTC

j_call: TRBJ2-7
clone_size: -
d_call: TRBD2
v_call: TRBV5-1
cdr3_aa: CASSPGLAGYRDEQYF
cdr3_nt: TGCGCCAGCAGCCCGGGACTAGCGGGGTATCGGGACGAGCAGTACTTC

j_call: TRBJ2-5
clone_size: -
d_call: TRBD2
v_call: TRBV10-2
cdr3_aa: CASSELVAGVRETQYF
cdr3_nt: TGCGCCAGCAGTGAGTTGGTAGCGGGAGTAAGAGAGACCCAGTACTTC

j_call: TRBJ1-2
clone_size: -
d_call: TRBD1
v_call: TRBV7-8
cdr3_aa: CASSPTGGFESGYTF
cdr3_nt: TGTGCCAGCAGCCCGACAGGGGGCTTTGAGAGTGGCTACACCTTC

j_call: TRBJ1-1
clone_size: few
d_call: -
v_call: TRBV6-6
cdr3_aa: CASSYPSLGEAFF
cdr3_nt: TGTGCCAGCAGTTACCCGAGTCTCGGGGAAGCTTTCTTT

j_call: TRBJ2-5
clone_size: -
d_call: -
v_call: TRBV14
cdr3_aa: CASSQDIAYQETQYF
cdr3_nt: TGTGCCAGCAGCCAAGATATAGCGTACCAAGAGACCCAGTACTTC

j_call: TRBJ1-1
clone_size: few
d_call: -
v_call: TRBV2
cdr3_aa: CASKGGSNTEAFF
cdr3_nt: TGTGCCAGCAAAGGAGGGTCGAACACTGAAGCTTTCTTT

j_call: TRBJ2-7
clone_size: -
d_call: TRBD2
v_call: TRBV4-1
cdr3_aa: CASSQDLPSGAYEQYF
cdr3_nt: TGCGCCAGCAGCCAAGATTTGCCTAGCGGCGCATACGAGCAGTACTTC

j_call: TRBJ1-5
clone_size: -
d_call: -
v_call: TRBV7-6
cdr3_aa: CASSLTRAPNQPQHF
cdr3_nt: TGTGCCAGCAGCTTAACCAGGGCCCCCAATCAGCCCCAGCATTTT

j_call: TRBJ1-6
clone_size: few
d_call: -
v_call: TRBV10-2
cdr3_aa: CASSESIQGSYNSPLHF
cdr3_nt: TGCGCCAGCAGTGAGTCGATTCAGGGCTCCTATAATTCACCCCTCCACTTT

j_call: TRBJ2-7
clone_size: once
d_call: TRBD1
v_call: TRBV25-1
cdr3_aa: CASSEQGESYEQYF
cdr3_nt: TGTGCCAGCAGTGAACAGGGGGAATCGTACGAGCAGTACTTC